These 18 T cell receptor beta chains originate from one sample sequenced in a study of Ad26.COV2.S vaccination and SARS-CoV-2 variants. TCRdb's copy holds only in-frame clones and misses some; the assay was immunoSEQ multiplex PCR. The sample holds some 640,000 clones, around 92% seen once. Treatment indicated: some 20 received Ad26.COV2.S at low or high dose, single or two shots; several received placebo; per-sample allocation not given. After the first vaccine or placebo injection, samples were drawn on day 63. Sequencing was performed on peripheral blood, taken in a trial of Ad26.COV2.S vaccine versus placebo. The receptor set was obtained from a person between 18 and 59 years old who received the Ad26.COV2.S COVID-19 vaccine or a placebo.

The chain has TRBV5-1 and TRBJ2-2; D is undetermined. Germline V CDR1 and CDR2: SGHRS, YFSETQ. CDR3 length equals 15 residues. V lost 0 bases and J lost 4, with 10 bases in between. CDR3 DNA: TGCGCCAGCAGCTTGGTCGGCCTCGGCACCGGGGAGCTGTTTTTT. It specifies CASSLVGLGTGELFF.

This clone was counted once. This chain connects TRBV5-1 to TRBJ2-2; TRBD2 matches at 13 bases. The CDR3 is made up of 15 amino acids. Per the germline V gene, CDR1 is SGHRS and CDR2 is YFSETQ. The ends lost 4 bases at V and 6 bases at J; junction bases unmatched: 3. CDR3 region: CASSNGLAGAGELFF. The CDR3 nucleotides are TGCGCCAGCAGCAACGGACTAGCGGGAGCCGGGGAGCTGTTTTTT.

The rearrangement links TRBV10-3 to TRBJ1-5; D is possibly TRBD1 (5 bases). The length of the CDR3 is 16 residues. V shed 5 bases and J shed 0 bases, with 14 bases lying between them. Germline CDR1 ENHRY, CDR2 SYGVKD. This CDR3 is CAISTTWDDSNQPQHF. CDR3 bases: TGTGCCATCAGTACGACTTGGGACGATAGCAATCAGCCCCAGCATTTT.

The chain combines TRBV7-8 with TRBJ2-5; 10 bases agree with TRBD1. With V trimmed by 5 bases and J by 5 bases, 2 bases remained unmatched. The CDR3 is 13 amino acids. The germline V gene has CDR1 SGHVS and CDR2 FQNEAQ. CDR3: CASSRDRGETQYF. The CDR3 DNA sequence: TGTGCCAGCAGCCGGGACAGGGGTGAGACCCAGTACTTC.

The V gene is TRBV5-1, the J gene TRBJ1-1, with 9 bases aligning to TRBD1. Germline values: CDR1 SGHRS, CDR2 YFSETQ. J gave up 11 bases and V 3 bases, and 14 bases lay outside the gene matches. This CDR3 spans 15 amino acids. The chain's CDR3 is CASSSGTGKGWDAFF. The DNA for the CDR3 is TGCGCCAGCAGCTCGGGGACAGGGAAAGGGTGGGACGCTTTCTTT.

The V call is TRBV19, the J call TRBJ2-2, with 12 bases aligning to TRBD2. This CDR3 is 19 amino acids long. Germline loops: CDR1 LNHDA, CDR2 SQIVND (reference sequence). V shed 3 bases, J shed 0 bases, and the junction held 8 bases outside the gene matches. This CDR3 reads CASSILAGGSFANTGELFF. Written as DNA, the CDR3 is TGTGCCAGTAGTATCCTAGCGGGAGGGTCCTTTGCGAACACCGGGGAGCTGTTTTTT.

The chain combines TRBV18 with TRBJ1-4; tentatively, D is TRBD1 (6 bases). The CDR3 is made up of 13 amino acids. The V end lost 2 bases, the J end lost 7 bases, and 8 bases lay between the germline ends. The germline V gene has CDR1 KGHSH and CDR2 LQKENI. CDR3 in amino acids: CASSPTDSEKLFF. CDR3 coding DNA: TGTGCCAGCTCACCAACGGACAGTGAAAAACTGTTTTTT.

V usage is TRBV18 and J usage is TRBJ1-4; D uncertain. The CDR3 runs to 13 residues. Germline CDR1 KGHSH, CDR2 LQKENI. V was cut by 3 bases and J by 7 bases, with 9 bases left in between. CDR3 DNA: TGTGCCAGCTCACCGCAGCCCGGTGAAAAACTGTTTTTT. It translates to CASSPQPGEKLFF.

The CDR3 spells CASSKTGYNQPQHF. CDR3 coding DNA: TGTGCCAGCAGTAAGACAGGGTACAATCAGCCCCAGCATTTT. The rearrangement joins TRBV27 to TRBJ1-5, with TRBD1 identical over 7 bases. Germline CDR1 is MNHEY and CDR2 is SMNVEV (reference sequence). The J segment lost 3 bases and the V segment lost 5 bases, leaving 4 bases of the junction unmatched. The length of the CDR3 is 14 residues.

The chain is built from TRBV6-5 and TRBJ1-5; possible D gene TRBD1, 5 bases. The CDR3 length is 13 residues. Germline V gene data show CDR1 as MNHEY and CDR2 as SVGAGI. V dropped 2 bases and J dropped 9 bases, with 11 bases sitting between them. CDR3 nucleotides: TGTGCCAGCAGTTACGGGCAGGGAAGGCCCCAGCATTTT. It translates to CASSYGQGRPQHF.

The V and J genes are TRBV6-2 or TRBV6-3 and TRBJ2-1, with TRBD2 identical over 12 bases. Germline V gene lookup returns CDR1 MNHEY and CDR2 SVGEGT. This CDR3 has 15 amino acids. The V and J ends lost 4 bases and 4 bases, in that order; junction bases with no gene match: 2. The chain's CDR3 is CASSLTSGGYNEQFF. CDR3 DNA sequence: TGTGCCAGCAGTTTGACTAGCGGGGGTTACAATGAGCAGTTCTTC.

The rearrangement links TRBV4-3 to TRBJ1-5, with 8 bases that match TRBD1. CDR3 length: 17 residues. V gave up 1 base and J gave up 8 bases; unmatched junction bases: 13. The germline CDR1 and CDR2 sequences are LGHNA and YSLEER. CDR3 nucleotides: TGCGCCAGCAGCCAAGGGACAGGGTGGGGATCATCAGAGCCCCAGCATTTT. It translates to CASSQGTGWGSSEPQHF.

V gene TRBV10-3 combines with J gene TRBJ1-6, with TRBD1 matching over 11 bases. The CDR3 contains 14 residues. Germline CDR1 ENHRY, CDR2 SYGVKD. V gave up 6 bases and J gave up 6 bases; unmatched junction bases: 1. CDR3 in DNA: TGTGCCATCAGGGGACAGGGGGTTAATTCACCCCTCCACTTT. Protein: CAIRGQGVNSPLHF.

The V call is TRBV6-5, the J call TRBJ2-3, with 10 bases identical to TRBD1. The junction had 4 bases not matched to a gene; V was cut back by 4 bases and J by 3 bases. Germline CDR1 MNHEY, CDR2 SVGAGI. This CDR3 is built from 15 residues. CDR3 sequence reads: CASSSGTGETDTQYF. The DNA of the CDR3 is TGTGCCAGCAGTTCCGGGACAGGGGAAACAGATACGCAGTATTTT.

The CDR3 here is CASSLEWSTDTQYF. The DNA for the CDR3 is TGTGCCAGCAGCTTAGAGTGGAGCACAGATACGCAGTATTTT. The rearrangement links TRBV11-2 to TRBJ2-3, with no clear D. CDR1 and CDR2 (germline): SGHAT, FQNNGV. Between the trimmed V and J ends, which lost 0 bases and 0 bases, there was a span of 4 bases. The CDR3 covers 14 residues. The complete variable domain, with remaining parts taken from reference TRBV11-2 and TRBJ2-3, reads EAGVAQSPRYKIIEKRQSVAFWCNPISGHATLYWYQQILGQGPKLLIQFQNNGVVDDSQLPKDRFSAERLKGVDSTLKIQPAKLEDSAVYLCASSLEWSTDTQYFGPGTRLTVL.

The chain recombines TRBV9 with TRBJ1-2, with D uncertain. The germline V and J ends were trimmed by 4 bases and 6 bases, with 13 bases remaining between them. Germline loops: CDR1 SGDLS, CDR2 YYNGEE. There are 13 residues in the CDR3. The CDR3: CASSPPSRDGYTF. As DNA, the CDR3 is TGTGCCAGCAGCCCCCCTTCAAGAGATGGCTACACCTTC.

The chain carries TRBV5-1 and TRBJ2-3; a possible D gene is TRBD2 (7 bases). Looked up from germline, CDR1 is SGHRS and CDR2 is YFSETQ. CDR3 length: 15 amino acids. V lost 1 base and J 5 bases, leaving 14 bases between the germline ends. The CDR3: CASSLLGGQIDTQYF. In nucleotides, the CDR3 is TGCGCCAGCAGCTTGCTCGGGGGGCAGATAGATACGCAGTATTTT.

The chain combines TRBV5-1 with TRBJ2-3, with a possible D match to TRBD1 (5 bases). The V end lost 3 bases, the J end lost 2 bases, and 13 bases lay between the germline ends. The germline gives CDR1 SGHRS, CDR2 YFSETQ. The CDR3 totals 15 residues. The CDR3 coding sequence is TGCGCCAGCAGCTCCCCGACAGCGCTCACAGATACGCAGTATTTT. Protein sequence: CASSSPTALTDTQYF.